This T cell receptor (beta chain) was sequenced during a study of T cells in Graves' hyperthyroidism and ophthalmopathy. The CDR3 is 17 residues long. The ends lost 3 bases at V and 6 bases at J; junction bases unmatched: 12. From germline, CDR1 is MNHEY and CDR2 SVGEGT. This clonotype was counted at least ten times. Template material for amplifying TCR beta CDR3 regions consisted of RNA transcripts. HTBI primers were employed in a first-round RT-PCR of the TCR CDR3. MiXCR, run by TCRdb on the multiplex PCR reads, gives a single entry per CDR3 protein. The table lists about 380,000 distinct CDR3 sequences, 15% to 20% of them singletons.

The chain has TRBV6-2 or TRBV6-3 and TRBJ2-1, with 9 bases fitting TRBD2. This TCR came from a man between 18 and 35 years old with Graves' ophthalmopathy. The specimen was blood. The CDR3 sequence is CASSYLASGDPINEQFF. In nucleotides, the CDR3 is TGTGCCAGCAGTTATCTCGCTAGCGGGGACCCGATCAATGAGCAGTTCTTC.